These T cell receptor beta chains were read from a single sample in a study of CD8 T cells in Susac syndrome. Each CDR3 protein is one row after TCRdb ran MiXCR on the immunoSEQ multiplex PCR reads. The sample records 160,000 or so distinct CDR3 sequences, around 95% being singletons. The sample was CD4+ T cells from PBMCs. Every receptor here comes from a human donor in good health. Both conserved end residues are part of each CDR3. A D gene is named only where the DNA matches it firmly. The size field is filled for only some rows; it gives once, few, many or a size class.

length	size	V	D	J	DNA	CDR3
13	once	TRBV7-9	NA	TRBJ2-3	TGTGCCAGCAGCTTCGGTCAGCCTGATACGCAGTATTTT	CASSFGQPDTQYF
16	NA	TRBV23-1	NA	TRBJ1-2	TGCGCCAGCAGTCAATCGGGTCAGCAGCGGCTTTATGGCTACACCTTC	CASSQSGQQRLYGYTF
15	once	TRBV29-1	TRBD1	TRBJ2-2	TGCAGCGTTGTTAGACAGGGGGCCGGGACCGGGGAGCTGTTTTTT	CSVVRQGAGTGELFF
15	NA	TRBV7-2	NA	TRBJ2-5	TGTGCCAGCAGCTTAGACACAGGAAGAAGGGAGACCCAGTACTTC	CASSLDTGRRETQYF
14	NA	TRBV4-1	NA	TRBJ1-1	TGCGCCAGCAGCCAAGGGGAGGCGAACACTGAGGCTTTCTTT	CASSQGEANTEAFF
14	NA	TRBV5-1	NA	TRBJ1-6	TGCGCCAGCAGCCTCGGGGGGGAGAATTCACCCCTCCACTTT	CASSLGGENSPLHF
13	once	TRBV7-2	TRBD2	TRBJ2-7	TGTGCCAGCAGCTTAACGGGGGGCTACGAGCAGTACTTC	CASSLTGGYEQYF
11	NA	TRBV12-5	NA	TRBJ2-3	TGTGCTAGTGGTTTAGGAGATACGCAGTATTTT	CASGLGDTQYF
13	NA	TRBV10-3	NA	TRBJ2-5	TGTGCCATCTCTCGGGGCGCAAGGGAGACCCAGTACTTC	CAISRGARETQYF
16	NA	TRBV7-3	TRBD2	TRBJ2-5	TGTGCCAGCAGCTCCACTTCGGGACTAGCGGGAGAGACCCAGTACTTC	CASSSTSGLAGETQYF
15	NA	TRBV5-1	TRBD1	TRBJ2-7	TGCGCCAGCAGCACCGGGGACAGCCAGGTAGACGAGCAGTACTTC	CASSTGDSQVDEQYF
15	once	TRBV6-6	NA	TRBJ2-2	TGTGCCAGCACCTCGCGGGGGCGGGACACCGGGGAGCTGTTTTTT	CASTSRGRDTGELFF
13	NA	TRBV6-5	NA	TRBJ1-2	TGTGCCAGCAGTTACTCGCGGAACTATGGCTACACCTTC	CASSYSRNYGYTF
14	once	TRBV20-1	TRBD1	TRBJ1-2	TGCAGTGCTAGAGGGGACAGAGCTAACTATGGCTACACCTTC	CSARGDRANYGYTF
15	NA	TRBV5-1	TRBD2	TRBJ2-5	TGCGCCAGCAGCTTCGGAGCGGGGGGACAAGAGACCCAGTACTTC	CASSFGAGGQETQYF
14	NA	TRBV5-6	NA	TRBJ1-1	TGTGCCAGCAGCCCCCGAGAGCCGCACACTGAAGCTTTCTTT	CASSPREPHTEAFF
14	NA	TRBV7-2	NA	TRBJ1-2	TGTGCCAGCAGCCAGTACAGGACAGCTTATGGCTACACCTTC	CASSQYRTAYGYTF
14	NA	TRBV5-1	NA	TRBJ2-3	TGCGCCAGCAGCTCAGATGGCATGGCAGATACGCAGTATTTT	CASSSDGMADTQYF
19	NA	TRBV5-1	TRBD1	TRBJ1-6	TGCGCCAGCAGCCGATCAGGGTCAGGAGGGGGCCTCTATAATTCACCCCTCCACTTT	CASSRSGSGGGLYNSPLHF
13	NA	TRBV9	NA	TRBJ2-5	TGTGCCAGCAGCCTACGGGGCCAAGAGACCCAGTACTTC	CASSLRGQETQYF
18	once	TRBV7-9	NA	TRBJ1-3	TGTGCCAGCAGCTTGAGGTCAGTACAGCCGACCTCTGGAAACACCATATATTTT	CASSLRSVQPTSGNTIYF
14	NA	TRBV9	NA	TRBJ1-2	TGTGCCAGCAGCAGTCGGGACCTCAGCAGAGGCTACACCTTC	CASSSRDLSRGYTF
18	NA	TRBV10-2	TRBD1	TRBJ1-3	TGCGCCAGCAGTGAACCCACCGGACAGGGCATCGCTGGAAACACCATATATTTT	CASSEPTGQGIAGNTIYF
14	NA	TRBV12-5	NA	TRBJ2-1	TGTGCTAGTGGTTTGGGACGGCTATTAGGTGAGCAGTTCTTC	CASGLGRLLGEQFF
16	NA	TRBV9	TRBD1	TRBJ2-4	TGTGCCAGCAGCACGGAGGGGGGGACAGGGAAAAACATTCAGTACTTC	CASSTEGGTGKNIQYF
15	NA	TRBV6-6	TRBD1	TRBJ1-5	TGTGCCAGCAGTTCGGGACAGGGTGGCAATCAGCCCCAGCATTTT	CASSSGQGGNQPQHF
15	NA	TRBV5-1	NA	TRBJ2-2	TGCGCCAGCAGCTCGATCGGACGGAACACCGGGGAGCTGTTTTTT	CASSSIGRNTGELFF
13	NA	TRBV19	TRBD1	TRBJ1-2	TGTGCCAGTAGGGATACAGGGGACTATGGCTACACCTTC	CASRDTGDYGYTF
12	NA	TRBV20-1	NA	TRBJ1-4	TGCAGTGCCCCCGGAAGGGACGAAAAACTGTTTTTT	CSAPGRDEKLFF
13	NA	TRBV2	NA	TRBJ1-4	TGTGCCAGCACGTCCGGGTTTTGGGAAAAACTGTTTTTT	CASTSGFWEKLFF
13	NA	TRBV25-1	NA	TRBJ1-2	TGTGCCAGCAGGGGGGGGCGAACTAAGGGCTACACCTTC	CASRGGRTKGYTF
13	NA	TRBV6-1	NA	TRBJ1-2	TGTGCCAGCACCCCCACAGGAGACTATGGCTACACCTTC	CASTPTGDYGYTF
12	NA	TRBV7-6	NA	TRBJ2-5	TGTGCCAGTAGTTGGGGGATGGAGACCCAGTACTTC	CASSWGMETQYF
14	NA	TRBV20-1	NA	TRBJ1-1	TGCAGTGCTAGCCCCGGCGGAGGGTACACTGAAGCTTTCTTT	CSASPGGGYTEAFF
14	NA	TRBV29-1	TRBD1	TRBJ2-7	TGCAGCCTCCCCCCGCCGGGACAGCTCTACGAGCAGTACTTC	CSLPPPGQLYEQYF
13	NA	TRBV20-1	NA	TRBJ2-7	TGCAGTGCTAGTGACGACAGGTCCTACGAGCAGTACTTC	CSASDDRSYEQYF
13	NA	TRBV29-1	NA	TRBJ2-2	TGCAGCGTCGCGACAGGTTTTTTCGGGGAGCTGTTTTTT	CSVATGFFGELFF
12	NA	TRBV2	NA	TRBJ1-1	TGTGCCAGCCGACCCCTGGGCACTGAAGCTTTCTTT	CASRPLGTEAFF
15	NA	TRBV5-6	NA	TRBJ1-1	TGTGCCAGCAGCTTGGGGTGGGGGGCGGACACTGAAGCTTTCTTT	CASSLGWGADTEAFF
13	NA	TRBV19	NA	TRBJ1-1	TGTGCCAGTTTGGGGCCTGTGAACACTGAAGCTTTCTTT	CASLGPVNTEAFF
16	NA	TRBV10-3	NA	TRBJ2-7	TGTGCCATCAGCGACCATACTGGGGGCAGGACCTACGAGCAGTACTTC	CAISDHTGGRTYEQYF
13	NA	TRBV30	TRBD1	TRBJ2-2	TGTGCATGGGACAGAGTTAACACCGGGGAGCTGTTTTTT	CAWDRVNTGELFF